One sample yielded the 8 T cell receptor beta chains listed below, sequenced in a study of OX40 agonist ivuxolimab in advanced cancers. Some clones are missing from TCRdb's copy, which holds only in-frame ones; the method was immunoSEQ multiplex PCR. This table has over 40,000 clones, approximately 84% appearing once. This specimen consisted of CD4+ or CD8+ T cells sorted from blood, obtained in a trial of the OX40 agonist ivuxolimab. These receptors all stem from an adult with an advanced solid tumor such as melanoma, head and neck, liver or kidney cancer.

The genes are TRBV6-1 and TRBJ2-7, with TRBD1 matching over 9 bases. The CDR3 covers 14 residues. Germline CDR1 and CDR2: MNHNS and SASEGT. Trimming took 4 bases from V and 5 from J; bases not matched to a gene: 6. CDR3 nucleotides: TGTGCCAGCAGTGTCCGGGACAGGGCCAACGAGCAGTACTTC. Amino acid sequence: CASSVRDRANEQYF.

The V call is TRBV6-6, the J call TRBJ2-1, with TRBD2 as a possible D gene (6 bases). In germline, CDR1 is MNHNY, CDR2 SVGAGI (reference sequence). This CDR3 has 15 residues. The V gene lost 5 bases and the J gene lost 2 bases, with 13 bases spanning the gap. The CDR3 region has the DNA TGTGCCAGCAGTCAACGGGGGAGGCCCTACAATGAGCAGTTCTTC. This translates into CASSQRGRPYNEQFF.

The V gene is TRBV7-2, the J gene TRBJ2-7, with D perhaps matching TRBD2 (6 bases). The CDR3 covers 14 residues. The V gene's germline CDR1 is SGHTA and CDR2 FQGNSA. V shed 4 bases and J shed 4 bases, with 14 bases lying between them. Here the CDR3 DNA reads TGTGCCAGCAGCTGGAGGCCTGGGACTTACGAGCAGTACTTC. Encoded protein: CASSWRPGTYEQYF.

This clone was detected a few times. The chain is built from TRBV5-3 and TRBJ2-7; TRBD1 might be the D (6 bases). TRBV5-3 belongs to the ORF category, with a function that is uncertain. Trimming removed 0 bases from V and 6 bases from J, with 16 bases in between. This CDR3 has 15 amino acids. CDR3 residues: CARSLEGDETREQYF. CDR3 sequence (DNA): TGTGCCAGAAGCTTGGAGGGGGATGAGACTCGCGAGCAGTACTTC.

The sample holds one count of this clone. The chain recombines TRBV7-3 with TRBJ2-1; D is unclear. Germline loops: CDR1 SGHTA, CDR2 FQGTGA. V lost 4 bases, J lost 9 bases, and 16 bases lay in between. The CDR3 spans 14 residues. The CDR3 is CASSSSPHKGEQFF. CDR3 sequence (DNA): TGTGCCAGCAGCTCCAGCCCACACAAGGGTGAGCAGTTCTTC.

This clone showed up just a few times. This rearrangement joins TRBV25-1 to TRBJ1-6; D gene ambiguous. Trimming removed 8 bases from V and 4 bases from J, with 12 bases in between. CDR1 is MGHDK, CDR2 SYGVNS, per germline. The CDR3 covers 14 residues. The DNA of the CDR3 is TGTGCCAGCCGTGCTACGGGTTATAATTCACCCCTCCACTTT. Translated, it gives CASRATGYNSPLHF.

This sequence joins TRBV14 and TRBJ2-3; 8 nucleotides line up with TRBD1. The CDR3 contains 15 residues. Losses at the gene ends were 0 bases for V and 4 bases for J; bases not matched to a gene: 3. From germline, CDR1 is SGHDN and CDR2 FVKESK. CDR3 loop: CASSQDRGPPDTQYF. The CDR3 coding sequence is TGTGCCAGCAGCCAAGACAGGGGGCCCCCAGATACGCAGTATTTT.

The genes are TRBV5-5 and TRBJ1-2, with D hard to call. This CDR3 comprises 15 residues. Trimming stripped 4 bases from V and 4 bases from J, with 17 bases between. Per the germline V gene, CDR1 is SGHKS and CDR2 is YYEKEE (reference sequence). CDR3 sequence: CASSRTVNLPYGYTF. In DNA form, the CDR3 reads TGTGCCAGCAGCAGAACGGTTAACCTCCCCTATGGCTACACCTTC.